These T cell receptor beta chains were read from a single sample in a study of blood T cell repertoires in COVID-19. Generated by immunoSEQ multiplex PCR, the TCRdb table keeps only in-frame clones and is missing some. The sample lists 250,000 or so clones, roughly nine tenths occurring once. Input material: PBMCs or T cells enriched from blood (not recorded which). These receptors were obtained from a human donor in a cohort exposed to, infected with or recovered from COVID-19 (not recorded which). The donor label of this sample is uncertain. Both conserved end residues are part of each CDR3. A D gene is named only where the DNA matches it firmly. Clone size appears in some rows only: once, few, many, or a class for an expanded clone.

>TRBJ1-2|NA|TRBV5-6|NA
TGTGCCAGCAGCTTGGGACTTCCGGGCTACACCTTC
CASSLGLPGYTF
>TRBJ2-5|NA|TRBV4-2|TRBD2
TGTGCCAGCAGCCAGGAGGGGCTAGCGGGCTGGGCGGGAGAGACCCAGTACTTC
CASSQEGLAGWAGETQYF
>TRBJ1-2|NA|TRBV6-4|NA
TGTGCCAGCAGTGACCCTTCAAAAGCTCCGCTTAACTATGGCTACACCTTC
CASSDPSKAPLNYGYTF
>TRBJ1-3|NA|TRBV7-9|TRBD1
TGTGCCAGCCTAGGGGCCCCACAGGGGGTCTCTGGAAACACCATATATTTT
CASLGAPQGVSGNTIYF
>TRBJ2-5|NA|TRBV2|TRBD2
TGTGCCAGCAGGGCTAGCGGCCAAGAGACCCAGTACTTC
CASRASGQETQYF
>TRBJ2-7|NA|TRBV30|TRBD2
TGTGCCTGGAGTGCGGCAGGGACTAGCTACGAGCAGTACTTC
CAWSAAGTSYEQYF
>TRBJ2-7|NA|TRBV12-3/TRBV12-4|TRBD1
TGTGCCAGCAGTTTGGGGACAGGAGACGAGCAGTACTTC
CASSLGTGDEQYF
>TRBJ1-2|NA|TRBV20-1|NA
TGCAGTGCTGGGAGGGGAGGCGGCTACACCTTC
CSAGRGGGYTF
>TRBJ2-5|once|TRBV2|NA
TGTGCCAGCATGGGACAAATGTACCAAGAGACCCAGTACTTC
CASMGQMYQETQYF
>TRBJ2-7|NA|TRBV30|TRBD2
TGTGCCTGGAGCGTAGGCGGGGGGTCAAAAGAAGAGCAGTACTTC
CAWSVGGGSKEEQYF
>TRBJ1-5|NA|TRBV24-1|NA
TGTGCCACCAGTGACCTTTACCGGGGCAATCAGCCCCAGCATTTT
CATSDLYRGNQPQHF
>TRBJ2-7|NA|TRBV6-5|TRBD2
TGTGCCAGCAGTTACGGGACTAGCGGGGGCTACGAGCAGTACTTC
CASSYGTSGGYEQYF
>TRBJ2-5|NA|TRBV7-2|TRBD2
TGTGCCAGCAGCTTGACTAGCGGGGGGGCCCTGGAGACCCAGTACTTC
CASSLTSGGALETQYF
>TRBJ2-1|NA|TRBV7-6|TRBD1
TGTGCCAGCAGCTTAAATCAGGGGGCGTTCTACAATGAGCAGTTCTTC
CASSLNQGAFYNEQFF
>TRBJ1-2|once|TRBV3-1/TRBV3-2|TRBD1
TGTGCCAGCAGCCAAGACACAGGGGGAGGCTACACCTTC
CASSQDTGGGYTF
>TRBJ2-7|NA|TRBV27|NA
TGTGCCAGCAGTTTATCGGGGGCTGAGTCCTACGAGCAGTACTTC
CASSLSGAESYEQYF
>TRBJ1-5|NA|TRBV2|NA
TGTGCCAGCAGTGAAGCGGGCAGTTATCAGCCCCAGCATTTT
CASSEAGSYQPQHF
>TRBJ1-2|NA|TRBV6-1|NA
TGTGCCAGCAAGGCGACGGGGGAGAACTATGGCTACACCTTC
CASKATGENYGYTF
>TRBJ2-5|NA|TRBV10-2|TRBD2
TGCGCCAGCAGTGAAGCTAGCGGGGGGGCGAAGGAGACCCAGTACTTC
CASSEASGGAKETQYF
>TRBJ1-1|NA|TRBV7-3|NA
TGTGCCAGCAGCTTCGGGGGGAACACTGAAGCTTTCTTT
CASSFGGNTEAFF
>TRBJ1-5|NA|TRBV15|NA
TGTGCCACCAGCAGAGTCCGAGGGAGCAATCAGCCCCAGCATTTT
CATSRVRGSNQPQHF
>TRBJ2-2|NA|TRBV25-1|NA
TGTGCCAGCAGTGAATCCGGGCGCGGGTTCAACACCGGGGAGCTGTTTTTT
CASSESGRGFNTGELFF
>TRBJ2-1|NA|TRBV27|TRBD2
TGTGCCAGCAGGATTAGCGGGGGCAGCTCCTACAATGAGCAGTTCTTC
CASRISGGSSYNEQFF
>TRBJ1-5|NA|TRBV15|TRBD1
TGTGCCACCAGCAAACCGGGACAGCATCAGCCCCAGCATTTT
CATSKPGQHQPQHF
>TRBJ1-2|NA|TRBV30|TRBD1
TGTGCCTGGAGCCCACAGGGGGGGGATGGCTACACCTTC
CAWSPQGGDGYTF
>TRBJ2-1|NA|TRBV27|NA
TGTGCCAGCAGTTTAGATGTCGGGGGTAATGAGCAGTTCTTC
CASSLDVGGNEQFF
>TRBJ1-1|NA|TRBV19|NA
TGTGCCAGTAGTACAAGACAGGTGAACACTGAAGCTTTCTTT
CASSTRQVNTEAFF
>TRBJ2-7|NA|TRBV7-9|TRBD2
TGTGCCAGCAGCTTAGACGGGCGGGGGTCTGAGCAGTACTTC
CASSLDGRGSEQYF
>TRBJ2-5|NA|TRBV7-2|TRBD2
TGTGCCAGCAGCTCAGTAGCGGGGGCGGGAGAGACCCAGTACTTC
CASSSVAGAGETQYF
>TRBJ2-5|NA|TRBV7-3|TRBD2
TGTGCCAGCAGCCCGCAAGGCGGGGGAGAGACCCAGTACTTC
CASSPQGGGETQYF
>TRBJ2-1|NA|TRBV5-1|TRBD1
TGCGCCAGCAGCTTGGAATTGGGACAGGGGTACAATGAGCAGTTCTTC
CASSLELGQGYNEQFF
>TRBJ1-4|NA|TRBV11-2|TRBD1
TGTGCCAGCAGCTTAGGGGGGACAGATGAAAAACTGTTTTTT
CASSLGGTDEKLFF
>TRBJ2-1|NA|TRBV25-1|TRBD2
TGTGCCAGCAGTGAGCAGCGGGGGGGAAACAATGAGCAGTTCTTC
CASSEQRGGNNEQFF
>TRBJ2-7|NA|TRBV7-2|NA
TGTGCCAGCAGCTTACGGGGGAGCGAGCAGTACTTC
CASSLRGSEQYF
>TRBJ2-7|NA|TRBV19|NA
TGTGCCAGTAGTGTCTCTGGGGGGGGCACCTACGAGCAGTACTTC
CASSVSGGGTYEQYF
>TRBJ2-1|NA|TRBV5-4|NA
TGTGCCAGCAGAGCCCCCGGGATAAATTACAATGAGCAGTTCTTC
CASRAPGINYNEQFF
>TRBJ1-6|NA|TRBV19|NA
TGTGCCAGTAAAGATCAGGGATACGACGATAATTCACCCCTCCACTTT
CASKDQGYDDNSPLHF
>TRBJ2-5|NA|TRBV3-1/TRBV3-2|TRBD1
TGTGCCAGCAGCCAACCTAAGGACAGGGGTTGGGGAGAGACCCAGTACTTC
CASSQPKDRGWGETQYF
>TRBJ2-2|NA|TRBV3-1/TRBV3-2|TRBD1
TGTGCCAGCAGCCACCAACTTCGGGGACAGGGACACGGGGAGCTGTTTTTT
CASSHQLRGQGHGELFF
>TRBJ2-7|once|TRBV7-9|NA
TGTGCCAGCAGATCAGGGGTCGAGCAGTACTTC
CASRSGVEQYF
>TRBJ2-3|NA|TRBV11-3|NA
TGTGCCAGCAGCTCTAACGGAGACGGTGAATGGAGCACAGATACGCAGTATTTT
CASSSNGDGEWSTDTQYF
>TRBJ2-5|once|TRBV21-1|NA
TGTGCCAGCAGCGTATTAAGGGACAGGGGGCAGGAGACCCAGTACTTC
CASSVLRDRGQETQYF
>TRBJ1-4|NA|TRBV12-5|TRBD1
TGTGCTAGTGGTGACCGGACAGGGGGAGGTGAAAAACTGTTTTTT
CASGDRTGGGEKLFF
>TRBJ2-7|NA|TRBV18|NA
TGTGCCAGCTCACCACGGTCCCCAGGGATAGACGAGCAGTACTTC
CASSPRSPGIDEQYF
>TRBJ1-5|NA|TRBV4-1|NA
TGCGCCAGCAGCCAAGAAGGGGGTGGCAATCAGCCCCAGCATTTT
CASSQEGGGNQPQHF
>TRBJ2-1|NA|TRBV9|TRBD1
TGTGCCAGCAGCCCGCAGGACAGGGGGCTCAATGAGCAGTTCTTC
CASSPQDRGLNEQFF